One and the same sample provided the 8 T cell receptor beta chains below, sequenced in a study of T-cell reconstitution after alpha-beta-depleted transplantation in children. TCRbeta library construction was performed incorporating unique molecular identifiers. TCRdb reprocessed the PCR reads with MiXCR, giving one entry per CDR3 protein. The table lists almost 500,000 distinct CDR3 sequences, 8% to 11% of them singletons. The sample here was PBMCs, taken before TCRalphabeta/CD19-depleted stem cell transplant. These receptors all come from a child under 10 years old with inherited bone marrow failure, due to receive a stem cell transplant.

V usage is TRBV27 and J usage is TRBJ2-7, with 7 bases matching TRBD2. Germline trimming cut 0 bases from V and 4 bases from J; bases unmatched to any gene: 6. This CDR3 region has 15 residues. Germline CDR1 MNHEY, CDR2 SMNVEV (reference sequence). Here the CDR3 reads CASSLSLAEDYEQYF. The CDR3 DNA reads TGTGCCAGCAGTTTATCGCTAGCGGAAGATTACGAGCAGTACTTC.

A remark on this clonotype: A read error is possible here, since a much larger clone lies one base away. The V call is TRBV12-3 or TRBV12-4, the J call TRBJ1-2; no firm D call. The CDR3 is made up of 14 amino acids. CDR3 nucleotide sequence: TGTGCCAGCAGTTTCCTGGGAAACAACTATGGCCACACCTTC. Its protein is CASSFLGNNYGHTF.

This clonotype was recorded many times. The chain combines TRBV4-3 with TRBJ2-5; TRBD2 matches at 13 bases. Unmatched junction bases numbered 8, after V lost 1 base and J lost 0 bases. The germline CDR1 and CDR2 sequences are LGHNA and YSLEER. This CDR3 has 19 amino acids. The CDR3 spells CASSQAYGTSGTDQETQYF. The CDR3, as DNA: TGCGCCAGCAGCCAAGCTTATGGGACTAGCGGGACCGACCAAGAGACCCAGTACTTC.

This clonotype was observed many times. J is TRBJ1-5 and V is TRBV9; TRBD1 matches 8 bases. Germline V lookup: CDR1 SGDLS, CDR2 YYNGEE. This CDR3 is built from 19 residues. Trimming at V came to 3 bases and at J to 5 bases, leaving 19 bases not matched to a gene. DNA of the CDR3: TGTGCCAGCAGCGCAAAAGGGACAGGATTTTCCTTGTGTGATCAGCCCCAGCATTTT. Protein sequence: CASSAKGTGFSLCDQPQHF.

This clonotype appeared many times. V usage is TRBV6-1 and J usage is TRBJ2-7; D uncertain. In germline, CDR1 is MNHNS, CDR2 SASEGT. This CDR3 spans 13 amino acids. Trimming took off 4 bases at V and 3 bases at J, with 10 bases between the two ends. The DNA for the CDR3 is TGTGCCAGCAGTGTTATGTTCGGCTACGAGCAGTACTTC. Protein: CASSVMFGYEQYF.

This clonotype has a count of ten or more. Here the CDR3 reads CASSTRLGILMTDTQYF. The CDR3 DNA is TGTGCCAGTAGTACCCGACTAGGCATCCTCATGACAGATACGCAGTATTTT. The chain combines TRBV19 with TRBJ2-3, with D perhaps TRBD2 (6 bases). This CDR3 has 17 residues. Per germline, CDR1 LNHDA and CDR2 SQIVND (reference sequence). Between the trimmed V and J ends, which lost 4 bases and 3 bases, there was a span of 20 bases.

This clonotype has at least ten counts. V is TRBV5-1 and J is TRBJ2-2, with D possibly being TRBD1 (6 bases). Trimming took 0 bases from V and 8 from J, leaving 14 bases between them. CDR3 size: 15 residues. Per germline, CDR1 SGHRS and CDR2 YFSETQ. DNA for the CDR3: TGCGCCAGCAGCTTGGAACAGGGTGCATCTGGGGAGCTGTTTTTT. This encodes CASSLEQGASGELFF.

The sample holds many counts of this clonotype. J is TRBJ2-3 and V is TRBV5-1, with TRBD2 matching over 8 bases. Germline assignment: CDR1 SGHRS and CDR2 YFSETQ. Trimming removed 5 bases from V and 13 bases from J; junction bases left unmatched: 12. The CDR3 runs to 13 residues. The CDR3 nucleotides read TGCGCCAGCAGGTCGGGAGAGCGGGAGAAAGAGTATTTT. Its translation is CASRSGEREKEYF.